This TCR delta chain was retrieved from a study of Vδ1+ human thymocytes. Alphabeta T cells were depleted, then CD3+ Vdelta1+ Vdelta2- thymocytes were FACS-sorted. The V and J ends lost 0 bases and 3 bases respectively, with 14 bases between them. Germline V lookup: CDR1 TSWWSYY, CDR2 QGS. The CDR3 sequence is 16 residues long. This clone was observed a handful of times. Its antigen is still unknown. Study-level results: Around 20% of thymic delta-chain sequences were Vdelta2, with few Vdelta3, unlike blood Vdelta1+ controls. Highly polyclonal TRG and TRD repertoires with Gaussian CDR3 length distributions appeared in thymus.

RNA was extracted from the cells and then reverse transcribed. Multiplex PCR used pooled V-gene forward primers and a constant-region reverse primer to amplify CDR3s. TCRdb made new clone calls on the multiplex PCR reads using CATT. The table shows about 55,000 delta-chain clones, with 15% to 20% occurring only once. The source is a boy younger than two who had congenital heart surgery. Source material: Vdelta1+ gamma-delta thymocytes from the thymus. Subset of the sample: FACS-sorted CD3+ TCRalphabeta- TCRVdelta1+ TCRVdelta2- thymocytes. The chain is built from TRDV1 and TRDJ1; D not certain. The CDR3 is CALGELSQLGPDKLIF. The CDR3 DNA is TGTGCTCTTGGGGAACTGAGTCAGCTTGGACCCGATAAACTCATCTTT.